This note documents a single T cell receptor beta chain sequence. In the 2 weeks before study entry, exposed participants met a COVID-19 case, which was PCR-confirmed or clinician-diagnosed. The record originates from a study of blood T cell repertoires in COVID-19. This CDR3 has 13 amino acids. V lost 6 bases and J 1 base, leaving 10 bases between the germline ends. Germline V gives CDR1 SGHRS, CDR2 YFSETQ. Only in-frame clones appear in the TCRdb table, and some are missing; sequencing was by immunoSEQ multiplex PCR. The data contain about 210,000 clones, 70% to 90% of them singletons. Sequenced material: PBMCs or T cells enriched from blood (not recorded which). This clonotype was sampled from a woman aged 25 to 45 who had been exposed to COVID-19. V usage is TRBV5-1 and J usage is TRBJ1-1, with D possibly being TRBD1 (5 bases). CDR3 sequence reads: CASNVRANTEAFF. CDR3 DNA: TGCGCCAGCAACGTCAGGGCGAACACTGAAGCTTTCTTT.